This T cell receptor (beta chain) was documented in a study of immune evolution from preneoplasia to lung adenocarcinoma. The wider study: HLA loss of heterozygosity: less than 9% AIS, about 15% MIA, about 31% ADC, none AAH. Study outcomes and limitations: Clonality was highest in normal lung, lower in later-stage lesions apparently.

Assay: immunoSEQ multiplex PCR; the TCRdb copy retains only in-frame clones and omits some. Of thousands of clones listed, roughly 83% are singletons. Germline V gene sequence: CDR1 MNHEY, CDR2 SVGAGI. CDR3 length: 15 residues. V lost 5 bases, J lost 4 bases, and 8 bases stayed unmatched. This clone was counted only a few times. Its antigen is not identified. The source of this sequence is a person aged 65-85 years with lung adenocarcinoma. The sample comprised FFPE lung adenocarcinoma in situ tissue. This chain uses TRBV6-5 with TRBJ2-3; TRBD1 agrees at 8 bases. The CDR3 nucleotides are TGTGCCAGCAGTCCCCGGACAGGGTCCCCAGATACGCAGTATTTT. Translating gives CASSPRTGSPDTQYF.